The rows below give T cell receptor beta chains drawn from one sample of a study of T cells in Graves' hyperthyroidism and ophthalmopathy. TCRdb re-called the multiplex PCR reads with MiXCR, one entry per CDR3 protein. The data show 730,000 or so distinct CDR3 sequences, around 20% seen once. The sequenced material came from blood. Receptor source: a woman aged 45-60 years with Graves' hyperthyroidism that later progressed to Graves' ophthalmopathy. Each CDR3 is given with its conserved first and last residue. The D gene is left open where the match is weak. Part of the rows lack a size; the others show once, few, many or a class for expanded clones.

d_call j_call v_call clone_size cdr3_aa cdr3_nt
. TRBJ1-2 TRBV6-1 few CASTKNRDNYGYTF TGTGCCAGCACCAAAAACCGGGACAACTATGGCTACACCTTC
. TRBJ2-3 TRBV11-1 many CASSIEFRTDTQYF TGTGCCAGCAGCATCGAGTTCCGCACAGATACGCAGTATTTT
. TRBJ1-1 TRBV29-1 few CSVGDTMNTEAFF TGCAGCGTAGGCGACACCATGAACACTGAAGCTTTCTTT
TRBD2 TRBJ2-1 TRBV20-1 many CSDLSPGTSPYNEQFF TGCAGTGATCTGAGTCCGGGGACTAGCCCTTACAATGAGCAGTTCTTC
TRBD1 TRBJ1-1 TRBV15 many CATSTWDRVTEAFF TGTGCCACCAGCACTTGGGACAGGGTCACTGAAGCTTTCTTT
. TRBJ2-1 TRBV11-3 many CASSLDPPASRGPNEQFF TGTGCCAGCAGCTTAGATCCACCAGCATCACGGGGGCCCAATGAGCAGTTCTTC
. TRBJ1-2 TRBV6-1 . CASRPSQGGSAYGYTF TGTGCCAGCAGACCCTCGCAGGGAGGTTCCGCCTATGGCTACACCTTC
. TRBJ1-5 TRBV14 . CASSPAGGLPNQPQHF TGTGCCAGCAGCCCCGCCGGGGGGCTTCCCAATCAGCCCCAGCATTTT
. TRBJ1-2 TRBV7-8 many CASSLSPDRSYGYTF TGTGCCAGCAGCTTATCACCCGACAGGAGCTATGGCTACACCTTC
. TRBJ1-2 TRBV11-2 many CASILLGGNYGYTF TGTGCCAGCATCCTACTCGGAGGAAACTATGGCTACACCTTC
. TRBJ2-2 TRBV11-1 many CASSLAWNTGELFF TGTGCCAGCAGCTTAGCTTGGAACACCGGGGAGCTGTTTTTT
TRBD1 TRBJ1-1 TRBV20-1 many CSAGRHRGGVKNTEAFF TGCAGTGCTGGCCGACACAGGGGAGGCGTGAAGAACACTGAAGCTTTCTTT
TRBD2 TRBJ2-2 TRBV7-9 few CASSLGITSGGHANTGELFF TGTGCCAGCAGCCTCGGCATAACTAGCGGGGGGCACGCGAACACCGGGGAGCTGTTTTTT
TRBD1 TRBJ1-5 TRBV7-9 . CASSLVTGANNQPQHF TGTGCCAGCAGCTTAGTAACAGGGGCCAACAATCAGCCCCAGCATTTT
TRBD2 TRBJ2-1 TRBV14 few CASSQRGGKNEQFF TGTGCCAGCAGCCAACGGGGGGGTAAGAATGAGCAGTTCTTC